This is a list of T cell receptor beta chains from one sample in a study of shared clonotypes between healthy human individuals. Only in-frame clones appear in the TCRdb table, and some are missing; sequencing was by immunoSEQ multiplex PCR. Of under 2,000,000 clones detected, 85% to 95% appear once; the ten largest clones hold 1% to 1.5%. Material for sequencing was naive CD8+ T cells sorted from blood. These receptors originate from a young man in good health. CDR3s include the opening cysteine and the closing phenylalanine or tryptophan. A D gene is named only where the DNA matches it firmly. The listing skips clone size in some rows; elsewhere it reads once, few, many or a size class.

clone_size j_call d_call v_call cdr3_aa cdr3_nt
once TRBJ2-3 TRBD2 TRBV2 CASSEPTSEYTDTQYF TGTGCCAGCAGTGAACCTACTAGCGAATACACAGATACGCAGTATTTT
NA TRBJ2-5 NA TRBV27 CASSSGPGAGETQYF TGTGCCAGCAGTTCCGGACCGGGGGCTGGAGAGACCCAGTACTTC
NA TRBJ1-6 NA TRBV27 CASSLIGASSPLHF TGTGCCAGCAGTTTAATCGGGGCGAGTTCACCCCTCCACTTT
NA TRBJ2-5 NA TRBV15 CATSRDPGGNQETQYF TGTGCCACCAGCAGAGACCCAGGAGGGAACCAAGAGACCCAGTACTTC
NA TRBJ1-1 NA TRBV7-9 CASSPQGLNTEAFF TGTGCCAGCAGCCCGCAGGGCTTGAACACTGAAGCTTTCTTT
NA TRBJ2-7 NA TRBV5-1 CASSDTRGGEQYF TGCGCCAGCAGCGACACTCGGGGTGGCGAGCAGTACTTC
NA TRBJ2-3 TRBD2 TRBV9 CASSVSLAGGDTQYF TGTGCCAGCAGCGTATCGCTAGCGGGAGGGGATACGCAGTATTTT
NA TRBJ1-3 NA TRBV29-1 CSVHLRGRGNTIYF TGCAGCGTCCACCTACGGGGGCGAGGAAACACCATATATTTT
once TRBJ2-7 NA TRBV6-1 CALSKGLSYEQYF TGTGCCCTCTCAAAGGGGCTTTCCTACGAGCAGTACTTC
once TRBJ2-2 NA TRBV9 CASSVGYNTGELFF TGTGCCAGCAGCGTAGGGTATAACACCGGGGAGCTGTTTTTT
few TRBJ2-7 NA TRBV5-1 CASSLGDGSYEQYF TGCGCCAGCAGCTTGGGGGACGGCTCCTACGAGCAGTACTTC